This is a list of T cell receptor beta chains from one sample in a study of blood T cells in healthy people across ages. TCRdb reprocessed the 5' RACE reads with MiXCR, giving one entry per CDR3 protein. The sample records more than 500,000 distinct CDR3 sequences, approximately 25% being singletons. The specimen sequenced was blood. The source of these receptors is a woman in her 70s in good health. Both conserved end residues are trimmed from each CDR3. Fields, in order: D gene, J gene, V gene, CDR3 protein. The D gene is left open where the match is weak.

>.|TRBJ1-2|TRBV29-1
SVEGPEEKNYGYT
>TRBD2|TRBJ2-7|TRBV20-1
STGRSREQY
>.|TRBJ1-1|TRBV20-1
SAKFVDIAF
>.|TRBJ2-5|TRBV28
ASSTPTREVETQY
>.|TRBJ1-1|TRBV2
ASTGNLGGDEAF
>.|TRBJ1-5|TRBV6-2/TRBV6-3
ASSYDGRTAINQPQH
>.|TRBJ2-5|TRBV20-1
SGARDNLKKQY
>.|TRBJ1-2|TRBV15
ATSRDRPGTGYT
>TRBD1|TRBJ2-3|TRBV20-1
SAGRTGSTDTQY
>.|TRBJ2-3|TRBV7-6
ASSAQQRDTQY
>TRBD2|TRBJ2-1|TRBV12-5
ASGPGGRGTYNEQF
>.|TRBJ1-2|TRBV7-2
ASSLDPGLNYGYT
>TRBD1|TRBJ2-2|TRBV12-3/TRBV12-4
ASSRTGFNTGELF
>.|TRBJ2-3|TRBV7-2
ASSLRVSSTDTQY
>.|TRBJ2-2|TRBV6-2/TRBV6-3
ASSVDRDGELF
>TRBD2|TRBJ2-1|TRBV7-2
ASSGLGLAGVRYNEQF
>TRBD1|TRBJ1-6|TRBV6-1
VSRPVGGQGPNSPLH
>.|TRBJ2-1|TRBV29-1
SVDRYNEQF
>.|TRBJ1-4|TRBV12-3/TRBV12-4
ASSRDNEKLF
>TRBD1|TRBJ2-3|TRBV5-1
ASSWTGKTDTQY
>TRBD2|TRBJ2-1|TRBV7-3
ASSLRGGSHIEQF
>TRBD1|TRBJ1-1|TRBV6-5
ASRDWTGTNTEAF
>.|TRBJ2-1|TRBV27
ASSLDTVKPEQF
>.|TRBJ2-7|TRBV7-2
PSSSSSYEQY
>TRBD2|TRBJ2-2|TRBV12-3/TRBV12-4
ASNRGGWTGELF
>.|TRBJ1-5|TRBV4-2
ASSLALGGYQPQH
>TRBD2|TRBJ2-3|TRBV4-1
ASSQDYGGGTDTQY